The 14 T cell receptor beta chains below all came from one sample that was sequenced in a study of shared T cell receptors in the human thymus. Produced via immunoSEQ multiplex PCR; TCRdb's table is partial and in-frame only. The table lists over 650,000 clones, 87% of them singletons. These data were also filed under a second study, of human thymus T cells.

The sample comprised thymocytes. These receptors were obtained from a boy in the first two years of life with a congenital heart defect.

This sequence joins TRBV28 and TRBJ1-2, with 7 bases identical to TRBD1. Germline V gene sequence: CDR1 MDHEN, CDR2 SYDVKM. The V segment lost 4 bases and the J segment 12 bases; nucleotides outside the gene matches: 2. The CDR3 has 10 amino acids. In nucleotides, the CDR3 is TGTGCCAGCAGTTCGACAGGGCACACCTTC. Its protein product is CASSSTGHTF.

The CDR3 region has the DNA TGTGCCAGCAGTGAAGCGCTTCACCCAGTCAATCAGCCCCAGCATTTT. Its protein is CASSEALHPVNQPQHF. The chain uses TRBV6-1 and TRBJ1-5; D gene ambiguous. The CDR3 spans 16 residues. The germline gives CDR1 MNHNS, CDR2 SASEGT. The V end lost 0 bases, the J end lost 3 bases, and 12 bases lay between the germline ends.

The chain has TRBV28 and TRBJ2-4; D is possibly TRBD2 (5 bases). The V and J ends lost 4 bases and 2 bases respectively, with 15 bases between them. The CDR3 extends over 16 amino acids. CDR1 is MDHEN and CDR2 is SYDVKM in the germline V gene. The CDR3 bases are TGTGCCAGCAGTTCTGGCGGGCTTGAGTCCAAAAACATTCAGTACTTC. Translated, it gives CASSSGGLESKNIQYF.

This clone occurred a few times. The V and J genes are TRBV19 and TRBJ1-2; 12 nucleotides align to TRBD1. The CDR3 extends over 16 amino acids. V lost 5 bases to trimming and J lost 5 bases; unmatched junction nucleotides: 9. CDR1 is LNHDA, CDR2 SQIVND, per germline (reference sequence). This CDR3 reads CASSVPGQGALYGYTF. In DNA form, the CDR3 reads TGTGCCAGTAGTGTACCGGGACAGGGGGCTTTATATGGCTACACCTTC.

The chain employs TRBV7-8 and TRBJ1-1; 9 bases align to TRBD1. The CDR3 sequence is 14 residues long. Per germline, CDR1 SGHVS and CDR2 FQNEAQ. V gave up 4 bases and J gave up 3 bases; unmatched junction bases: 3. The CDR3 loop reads CASSYRDRDTEAFF. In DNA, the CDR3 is TGTGCCAGCAGCTACCGGGACAGGGACACTGAAGCTTTCTTT.

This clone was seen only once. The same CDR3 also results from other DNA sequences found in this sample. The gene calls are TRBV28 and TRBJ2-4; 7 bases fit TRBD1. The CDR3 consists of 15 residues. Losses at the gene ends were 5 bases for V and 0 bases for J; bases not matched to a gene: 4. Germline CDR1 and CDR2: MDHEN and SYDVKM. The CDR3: CASSPTGLAKNIQYF. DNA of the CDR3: TGTGCCAGCAGTCCGACAGGGCTAGCCAAAAACATTCAGTACTTC.

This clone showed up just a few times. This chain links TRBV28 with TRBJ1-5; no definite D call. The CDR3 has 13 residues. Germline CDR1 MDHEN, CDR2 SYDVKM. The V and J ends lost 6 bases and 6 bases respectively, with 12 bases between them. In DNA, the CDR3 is TGTGCCAGCAGAACCCGAAGCGGTCAGCCCCAGCATTTT. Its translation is CASRTRSGQPQHF.

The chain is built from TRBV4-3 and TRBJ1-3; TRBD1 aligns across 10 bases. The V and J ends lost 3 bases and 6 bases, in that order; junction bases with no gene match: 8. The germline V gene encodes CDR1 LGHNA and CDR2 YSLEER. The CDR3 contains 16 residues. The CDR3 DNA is TGCGCCAGCAGCCATGAGACCGGGACAGGGGAAAACACCATATATTTT. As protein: CASSHETGTGENTIYF.

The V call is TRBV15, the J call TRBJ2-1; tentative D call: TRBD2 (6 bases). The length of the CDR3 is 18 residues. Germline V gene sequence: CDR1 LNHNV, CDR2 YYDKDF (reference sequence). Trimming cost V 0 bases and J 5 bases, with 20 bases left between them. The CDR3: CATSREHQPSAADNEQFF. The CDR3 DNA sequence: TGTGCCACCAGCAGAGAGCACCAGCCTAGCGCGGCCGACAATGAGCAGTTCTTC.

The CDR3 here is CASSLGRGGTEAFF. The CDR3 DNA reads TGTGCCAGCAGTTTGGGGAGGGGCGGCACTGAAGCTTTCTTT. The chain links TRBV28 to TRBJ1-1, with D perhaps matching TRBD1 (5 bases). Germline values: CDR1 MDHEN, CDR2 SYDVKM. Between the trimmed V and J ends, which lost 3 bases and 4 bases, there was a span of 12 bases. CDR3 size: 14 residues.

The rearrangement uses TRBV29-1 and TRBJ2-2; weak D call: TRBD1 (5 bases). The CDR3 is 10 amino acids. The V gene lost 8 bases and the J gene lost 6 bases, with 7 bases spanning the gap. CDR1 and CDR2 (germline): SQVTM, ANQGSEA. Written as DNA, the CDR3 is TGCAGCCACAGGTCCGGGGAGCTGTTTTTT. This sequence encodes CSHRSGELFF.

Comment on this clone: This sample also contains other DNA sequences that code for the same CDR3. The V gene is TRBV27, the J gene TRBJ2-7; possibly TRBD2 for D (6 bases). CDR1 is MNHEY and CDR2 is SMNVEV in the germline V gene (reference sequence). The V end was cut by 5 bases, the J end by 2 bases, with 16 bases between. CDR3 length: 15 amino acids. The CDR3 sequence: CASSPLGGTPYEQYF. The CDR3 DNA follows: TGTGCCAGCAGTCCCTTAGGCGGGACCCCCTACGAGCAGTACTTC.

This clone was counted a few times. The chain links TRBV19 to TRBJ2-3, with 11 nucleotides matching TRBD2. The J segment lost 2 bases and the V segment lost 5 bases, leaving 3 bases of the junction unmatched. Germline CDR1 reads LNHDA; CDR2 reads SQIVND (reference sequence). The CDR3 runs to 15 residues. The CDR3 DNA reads TGTGCCAGTAGTGCTAGCGGGGGGTTCACAGATACGCAGTATTTT. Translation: CASSASGGFTDTQYF.

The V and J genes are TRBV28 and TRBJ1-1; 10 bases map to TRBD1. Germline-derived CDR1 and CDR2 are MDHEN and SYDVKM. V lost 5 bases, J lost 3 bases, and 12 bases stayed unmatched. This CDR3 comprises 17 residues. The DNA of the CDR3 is TGTGCCAGCAGTCTACCAGACAGGGGGCGGAAAGACACTGAAGCTTTCTTT. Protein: CASSLPDRGRKDTEAFF.